This T cell receptor beta chain was sequenced in a study of vaccination effects on CD4 cells after COVID-19. At the level of the study: Participants were vaccinated with two doses of either the BNT162b2 or mRNA-1273 vaccine.

Peptide-pool stimulation followed by sequencing identified expanded antigen-specific CD4+ clonotypes in the ViraFEST assay. Culturing for around eleven days preceded CD4+ T cell isolation. Vaccinees lacked prior SARS-CoV-2 infection and tested negative for nucleocapsid antibodies. PBMC cultures contained around 2 million cells per well, 10 IU/ml IL-2 and around 9.4 ug/ml peptides. On both days 3 and 7, half of the culture medium was replaced with IL-2 medium. For this clone: Its target is unknown.

Sequencing used immunoSEQ multiplex PCR; TCRdb keeps in-frame clones, though not all of them. The table includes 35,000 to 50,000 clones, over 75% detected once. This sequence was found in a human donor who received a COVID-19 vaccine. The sequenced sample was CD4+ T cells from PBMCs cultured with HCoV-NL63 spike peptides, obtained before COVID-19 vaccination.

DNA of the CDR3: TGCGCCAGCAGCCAAGATGGGGACTACGACGGCGAAAACATTCAGTACTTC. This codes for CASSQDGDYDGENIQYF. The chain joins TRBV4-3 to TRBJ2-4, with 7 bases identical to TRBD2. Germline V gene lookup returns CDR1 LGHNA and CDR2 YSLEER. The CDR3 totals 17 residues. J gave up 5 bases and V 0 bases, and 10 bases lay outside the gene matches.